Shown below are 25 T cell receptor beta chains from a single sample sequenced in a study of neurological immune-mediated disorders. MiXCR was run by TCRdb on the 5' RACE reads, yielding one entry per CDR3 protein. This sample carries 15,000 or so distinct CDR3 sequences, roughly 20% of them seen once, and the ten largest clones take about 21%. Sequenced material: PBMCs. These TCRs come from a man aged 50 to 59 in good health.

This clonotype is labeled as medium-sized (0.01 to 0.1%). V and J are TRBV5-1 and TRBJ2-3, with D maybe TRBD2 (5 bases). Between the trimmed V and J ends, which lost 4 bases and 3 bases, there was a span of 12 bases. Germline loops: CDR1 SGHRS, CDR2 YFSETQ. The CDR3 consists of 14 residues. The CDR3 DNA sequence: TGCGCCAGCAGCCCATCCCCGGGGACAGATACGCAGTATTTT. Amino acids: CASSPSPGTDTQYF.

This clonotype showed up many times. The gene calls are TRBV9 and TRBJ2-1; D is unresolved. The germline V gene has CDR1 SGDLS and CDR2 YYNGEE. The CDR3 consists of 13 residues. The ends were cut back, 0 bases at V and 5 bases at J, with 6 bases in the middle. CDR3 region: CASSVGANNEQFF. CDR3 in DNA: TGTGCCAGCAGCGTAGGAGCGAACAATGAGCAGTTCTTC.

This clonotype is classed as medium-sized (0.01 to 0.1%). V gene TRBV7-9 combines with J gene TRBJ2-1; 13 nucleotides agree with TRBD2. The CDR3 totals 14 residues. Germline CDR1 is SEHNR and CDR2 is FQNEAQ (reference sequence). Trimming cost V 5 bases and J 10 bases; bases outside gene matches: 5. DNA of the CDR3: TGTGCCAGCAGCCCGGGACTAGCGGGATGGGAGCAGTTCTTC. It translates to CASSPGLAGWEQFF.

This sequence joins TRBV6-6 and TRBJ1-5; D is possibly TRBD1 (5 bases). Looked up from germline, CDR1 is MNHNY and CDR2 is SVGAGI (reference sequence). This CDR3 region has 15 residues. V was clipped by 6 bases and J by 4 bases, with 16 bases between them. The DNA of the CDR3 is TGTGCCAGCAGGGCCGGGACCGGAATAAATCAGCCCCAGCATTTT. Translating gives CASRAGTGINQPQHF.

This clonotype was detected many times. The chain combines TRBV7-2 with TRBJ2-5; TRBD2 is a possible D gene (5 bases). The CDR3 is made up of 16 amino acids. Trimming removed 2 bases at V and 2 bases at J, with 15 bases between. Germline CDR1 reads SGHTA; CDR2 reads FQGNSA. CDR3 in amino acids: CASSLSSGDGQETQYF. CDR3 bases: TGTGCCAGCAGCTTATCCAGCGGAGATGGTCAAGAGACCCAGTACTTC.

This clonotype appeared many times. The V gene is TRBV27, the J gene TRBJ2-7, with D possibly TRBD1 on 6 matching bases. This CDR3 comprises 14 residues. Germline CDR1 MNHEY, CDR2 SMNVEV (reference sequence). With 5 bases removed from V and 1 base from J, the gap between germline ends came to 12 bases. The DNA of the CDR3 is TGTGCCAGCAGTACTCTCGACAGGTCCTACGAGCAGTACTTC. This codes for CASSTLDRSYEQYF.

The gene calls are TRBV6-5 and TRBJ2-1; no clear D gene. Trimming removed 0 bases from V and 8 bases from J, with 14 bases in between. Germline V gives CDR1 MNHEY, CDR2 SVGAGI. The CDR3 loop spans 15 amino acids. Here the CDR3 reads CASSYSFRDWDEQFF. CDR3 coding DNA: TGTGCCAGCAGTTACTCTTTTAGGGATTGGGATGAGCAGTTCTTC.

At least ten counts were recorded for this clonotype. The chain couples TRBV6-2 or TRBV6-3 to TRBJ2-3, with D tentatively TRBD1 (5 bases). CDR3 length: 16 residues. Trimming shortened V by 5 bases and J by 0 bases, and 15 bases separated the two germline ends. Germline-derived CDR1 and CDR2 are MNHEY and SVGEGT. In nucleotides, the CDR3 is TGTGCCAGCAGTAGGGGCTTGAGTCCTAGCACAGATACGCAGTATTTT. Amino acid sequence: CASSRGLSPSTDTQYF.

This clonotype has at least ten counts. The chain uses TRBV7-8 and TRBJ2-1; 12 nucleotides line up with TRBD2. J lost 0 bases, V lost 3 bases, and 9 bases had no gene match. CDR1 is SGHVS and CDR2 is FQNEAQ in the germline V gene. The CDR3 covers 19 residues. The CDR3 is CASSLSYRTSGNSYNEQFF. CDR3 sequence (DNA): TGTGCCAGCAGCTTGTCATACCGGACTAGCGGGAACTCCTACAATGAGCAGTTCTTC.

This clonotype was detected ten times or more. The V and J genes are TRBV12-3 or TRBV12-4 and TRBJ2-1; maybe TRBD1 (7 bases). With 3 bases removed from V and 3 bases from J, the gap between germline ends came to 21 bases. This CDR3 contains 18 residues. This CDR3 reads CASSLVSFPGGGYNEQFF. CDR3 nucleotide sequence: TGTGCCAGCAGTTTGGTCTCTTTCCCAGGGGGAGGCTACAATGAGCAGTTCTTC.

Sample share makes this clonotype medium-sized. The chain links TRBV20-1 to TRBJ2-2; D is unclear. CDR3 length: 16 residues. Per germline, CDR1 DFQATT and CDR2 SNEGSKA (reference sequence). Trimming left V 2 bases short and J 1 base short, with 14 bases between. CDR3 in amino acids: CSARFDDRQNTGELFF. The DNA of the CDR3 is TGCAGTGCTAGATTTGACGATCGCCAGAACACCGGGGAGCTGTTTTTT.

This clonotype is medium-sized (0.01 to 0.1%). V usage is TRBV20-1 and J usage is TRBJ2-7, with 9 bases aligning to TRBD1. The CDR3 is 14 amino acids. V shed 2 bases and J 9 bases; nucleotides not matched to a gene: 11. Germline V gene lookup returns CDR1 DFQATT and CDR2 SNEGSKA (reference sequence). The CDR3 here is CSARPAGQGKGQYF. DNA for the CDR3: TGCAGTGCTAGACCGGCTGGACAGGGGAAGGGGCAGTACTTC.

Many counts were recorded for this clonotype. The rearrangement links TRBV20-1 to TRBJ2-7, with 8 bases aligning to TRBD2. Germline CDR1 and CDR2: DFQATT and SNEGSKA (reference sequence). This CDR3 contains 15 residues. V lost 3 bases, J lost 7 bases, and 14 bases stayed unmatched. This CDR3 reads CSASDPGGRVREQYF. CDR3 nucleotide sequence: TGCAGTGCTAGCGACCCGGGAGGGCGTGTGCGGGAGCAGTACTTC.

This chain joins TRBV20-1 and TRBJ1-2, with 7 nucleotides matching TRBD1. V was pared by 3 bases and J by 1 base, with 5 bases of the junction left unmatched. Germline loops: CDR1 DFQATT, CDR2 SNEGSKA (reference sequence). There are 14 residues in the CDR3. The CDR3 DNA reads TGCAGTGCTAGTGGGGACAGTAATAACTATGGCTACACCTTC. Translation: CSASGDSNNYGYTF.

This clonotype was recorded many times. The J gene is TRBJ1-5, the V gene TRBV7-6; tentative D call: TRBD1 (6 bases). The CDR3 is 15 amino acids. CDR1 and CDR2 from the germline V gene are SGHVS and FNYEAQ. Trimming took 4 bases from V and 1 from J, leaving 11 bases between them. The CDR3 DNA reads TGTGCCAGCAGCTCGGCACAGGGAAGCAATCAGCCCCAGCATTTT. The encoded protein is CASSSAQGSNQPQHF.

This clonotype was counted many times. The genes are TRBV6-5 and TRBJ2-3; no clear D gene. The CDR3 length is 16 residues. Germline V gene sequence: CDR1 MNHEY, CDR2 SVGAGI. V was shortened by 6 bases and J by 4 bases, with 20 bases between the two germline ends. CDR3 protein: CASRALRIPGPDTQYF. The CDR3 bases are TGTGCCAGCAGGGCCCTCCGGATCCCGGGTCCAGATACGCAGTATTTT.

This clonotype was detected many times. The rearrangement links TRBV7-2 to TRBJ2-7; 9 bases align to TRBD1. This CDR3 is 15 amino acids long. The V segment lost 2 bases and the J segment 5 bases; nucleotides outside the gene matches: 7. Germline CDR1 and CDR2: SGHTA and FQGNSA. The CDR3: CASSLTGQGNHEQYF. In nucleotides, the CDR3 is TGTGCCAGCAGCTTAACCGGACAGGGGAACCACGAGCAGTACTTC.

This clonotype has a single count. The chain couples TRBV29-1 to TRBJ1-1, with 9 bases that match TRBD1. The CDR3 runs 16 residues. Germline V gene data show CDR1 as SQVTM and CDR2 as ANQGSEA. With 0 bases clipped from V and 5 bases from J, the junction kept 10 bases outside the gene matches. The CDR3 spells CSVEEADRGFGTEAFF. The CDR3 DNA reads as TGCAGCGTTGAAGAGGCGGACAGGGGTTTCGGTACTGAAGCTTTCTTT.

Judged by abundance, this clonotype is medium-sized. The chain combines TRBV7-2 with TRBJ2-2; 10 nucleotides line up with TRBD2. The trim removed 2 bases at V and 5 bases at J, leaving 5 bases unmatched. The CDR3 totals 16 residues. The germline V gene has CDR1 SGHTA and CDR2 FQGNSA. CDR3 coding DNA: TGTGCCAGCAGCTTACTAGCGGGAGCGGGGACCGGGGAGCTGTTTTTT. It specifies CASSLLAGAGTGELFF.

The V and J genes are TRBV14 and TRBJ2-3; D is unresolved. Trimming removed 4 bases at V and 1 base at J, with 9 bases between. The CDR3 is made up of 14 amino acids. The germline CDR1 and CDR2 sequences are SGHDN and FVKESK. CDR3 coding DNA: TGTGCCAGCAGCCCGGCGGCCCGCACAGATACGCAGTATTTT. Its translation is CASSPAARTDTQYF.

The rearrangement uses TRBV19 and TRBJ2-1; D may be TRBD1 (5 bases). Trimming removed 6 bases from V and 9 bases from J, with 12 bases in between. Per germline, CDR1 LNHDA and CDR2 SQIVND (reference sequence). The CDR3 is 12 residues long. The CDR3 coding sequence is TGTGCCAGTAGCGAACAGGCCGGTGAGCAGTTCTTC. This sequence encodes CASSEQAGEQFF.

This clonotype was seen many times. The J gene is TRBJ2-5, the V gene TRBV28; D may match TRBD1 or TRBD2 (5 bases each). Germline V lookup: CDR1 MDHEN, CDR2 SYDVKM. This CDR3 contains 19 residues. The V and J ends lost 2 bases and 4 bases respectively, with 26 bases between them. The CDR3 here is CASSLIRRGRGGIRETQYF. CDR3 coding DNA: TGTGCCAGCAGTTTAATCCGAAGAGGGCGTGGGGGAATCCGAGAGACCCAGTACTTC. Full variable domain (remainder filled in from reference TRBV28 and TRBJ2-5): DVKVTQSSRYLVKRTGEKVFLECVQDMDHENMFWYRQDPGLGLRLIYFSYDVKMKEKGDIPEGYSVSREKKERFSLILESASTNQTSMYLCASSLIRRGRGGIRETQYFGPGTRLLVL.

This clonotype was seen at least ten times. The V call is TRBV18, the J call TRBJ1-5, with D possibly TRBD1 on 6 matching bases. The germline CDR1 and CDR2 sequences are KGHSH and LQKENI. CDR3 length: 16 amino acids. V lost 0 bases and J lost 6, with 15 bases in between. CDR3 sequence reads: CASSPPGQGRTQPQHF. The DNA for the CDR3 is TGTGCCAGCTCACCACCCGGGCAGGGGCGTACTCAGCCCCAGCATTTT.

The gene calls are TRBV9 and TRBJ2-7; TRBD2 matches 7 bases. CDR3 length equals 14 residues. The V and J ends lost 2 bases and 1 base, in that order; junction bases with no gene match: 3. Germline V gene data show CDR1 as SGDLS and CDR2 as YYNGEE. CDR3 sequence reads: CASSVTSASYEQYF. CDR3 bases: TGTGCCAGCAGCGTTACTAGCGCGTCCTACGAGCAGTACTTC.

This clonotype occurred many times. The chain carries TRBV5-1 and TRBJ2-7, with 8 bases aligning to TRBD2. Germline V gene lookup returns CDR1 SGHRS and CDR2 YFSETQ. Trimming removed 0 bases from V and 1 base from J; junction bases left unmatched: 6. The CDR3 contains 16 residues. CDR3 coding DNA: TGCGCCAGCAGCTTGGCCGCGGGAGGCGGGTCCTACGAGCAGTACTTC. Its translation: CASSLAAGGGSYEQYF.